Listed below are T cell receptor beta chains from one sample, sequenced in a study of shared clonotypes between healthy human individuals. TCRdb's copy holds only in-frame clones and misses some; the assay was immunoSEQ multiplex PCR. The sample lists about 710,000 clones, around four fifths occurring once. Sequencing used memory CD4+ T cells sorted from blood. The receptors here all came from a woman aged 25-40 years in good health. Both conserved end residues are part of each CDR3. D genes are given only for firm matches. Some rows mark clone size as missing; the rest say once, few, many or name a class of expanded clone.

>TRBV19|NA|NA|TRBJ1-5
CASSSRWDQPQHF
TGTGCCAGTAGTAGCCGGTGGGATCAGCCCCAGCATTTT
>TRBV14|NA|few|TRBJ1-1
CASSQQGLYEAFF
TGTGCCAGCAGCCAACAGGGGCTGTACGAAGCTTTCTTT
>TRBV9|TRBD1|NA|TRBJ2-5
CASSDGQGALVAETQYF
TGTGCCAGCAGCGACGGACAGGGGGCTTTGGTGGCAGAGACCCAGTACTTC
>TRBV28|NA|NA|TRBJ2-5
CASSLWAQKETQYF
TGTGCCAGCAGTTTATGGGCTCAAAAAGAGACCCAGTACTTC
>TRBV19|NA|NA|TRBJ1-5
CASSSDSRGGNQPQHF
TGTGCCAGTAGTTCGGACAGTCGGGGCGGCAATCAGCCCCAGCATTTT
>TRBV7-6|NA|NA|TRBJ1-3
CASSLEPHISGNTIYF
TGTGCCAGCAGCTTAGAGCCACACATCTCTGGAAACACCATATATTTT
>TRBV14|NA|NA|TRBJ2-3
CASSQARFDTDTQYF
TGTGCCAGCAGCCAAGCCAGGTTCGACACAGATACGCAGTATTTT
>TRBV28|NA|few|TRBJ1-2
CASSPAPAIGYTF
TGTGCCAGCAGTCCGGCCCCAGCTATTGGCTACACCTTC
>TRBV4-1|NA|once|TRBJ1-3
CASSQDRTAGGNTIYF
TGCGCCAGCAGCCAAGATCGAACGGCCGGCGGGAACACCATATATTTT
>TRBV28|NA|NA|TRBJ1-2
CASSLVQDGYTF
TGTGCCAGCAGTTTAGTGCAGGATGGCTACACCTTC
>TRBV10-3|TRBD1|NA|TRBJ2-5
CAISEPGQGAVQETQYF
TGTGCCATCAGTGAGCCGGGACAGGGGGCAGTCCAAGAGACCCAGTACTTC
>TRBV28|NA|few|TRBJ1-5
CASRGTSNQPQHF
TGTGCCAGCAGGGGGACATCTAATCAGCCCCAGCATTTT
>TRBV19|NA|NA|TRBJ2-1
CASSISSASSYNEQFF
TGTGCCAGTAGTATTTCTAGCGCGAGCTCCTACAATGAGCAGTTCTTC
>TRBV5-1|NA|NA|TRBJ1-1
CASSVLDTNTEAFF
TGCGCCAGCAGCGTCTTGGACACCAACACTGAAGCTTTCTTT
>TRBV28|NA|once|TRBJ2-6
CASSPWTLSSGANVLTF
TGTGCCAGCAGTCCATGGACCCTCAGCTCTGGGGCCAACGTCCTGACTTTC
>TRBV27|NA|NA|TRBJ2-2
CASSPNGSGELFF
TGTGCCAGCAGCCCAAATGGCTCCGGGGAGCTGTTTTTT
>TRBV7-8|TRBD1|NA|TRBJ1-2
CASSLDGRGNYGYTF
TGTGCCAGCAGCTTAGATGGCAGGGGGAACTATGGCTACACCTTC
>TRBV28|TRBD2|NA|TRBJ2-7
CASSPTNWPSGSYEQYF
TGTGCCAGCAGCCCCACCAATTGGCCTAGCGGGTCCTACGAGCAGTACTTC
>TRBV4-2|NA|NA|TRBJ2-2
CASSRGRGELFF
TGTGCCAGCAGCCGCGGCCGCGGGGAGCTGTTTTTT
>TRBV12-5|NA|NA|TRBJ1-2
CASGLVPGSEGIYGYTF
TGTGCTAGTGGTTTGGTACCTGGCAGCGAAGGAATCTATGGCTACACCTTC
>TRBV5-1|NA|few|TRBJ2-2
CASSFMSGDTGELFF
TGCGCCAGCAGCTTCATGTCGGGCGACACCGGGGAGCTGTTTTTT
>TRBV6-6|NA|NA|TRBJ1-1
CASSRNTEAFF
TGTGCCAGCAGTCGGAACACTGAAGCTTTCTTT
>TRBV11-2|NA|once|TRBJ1-3
CASSLVGRSSGNTIYF
TGTGCCAGCAGCTTAGTCGGCAGATCCTCTGGAAACACCATATATTTT
>TRBV28|NA|NA|TRBJ1-2
CASSPVAPYSYGYTF
TGTGCCAGCAGTCCCGTAGCCCCCTATTCGTATGGCTACACCTTC
>TRBV5-1|TRBD2|once|TRBJ2-1
CASSLEGLAGDNEQFF
TGCGCCAGCAGCTTGGAGGGACTAGCGGGAGATAATGAGCAGTTCTTC
>TRBV2|NA|NA|TRBJ1-4
CASSVHEKLFF
TGTGCCAGCAGTGTCCATGAAAAACTGTTTTTT
>TRBV5-1|NA|NA|TRBJ1-1
CASSSANTEAFF
TGCGCCAGCAGCTCCGCGAACACTGAAGCTTTCTTT
>TRBV9|TRBD1|NA|TRBJ2-3
CASSAAGQGIDTQYF
TGTGCCAGCAGCGCCGCCGGACAGGGAATTGATACGCAGTATTTT
>TRBV7-9|TRBD2|few|TRBJ2-1
CASSLPPSSGRSAQFF
TGTGCCAGCAGCCTCCCCCCCTCGAGCGGGAGATCAGCACAGTTCTTC
>TRBV5-6|NA|NA|TRBJ1-1
CASSSDRSRGGILEAFF
TGTGCCAGCAGCTCGGACAGATCCCGGGGCGGTATTCTTGAAGCTTTCTTT
>TRBV4-1|NA|few|TRBJ1-5
CASSQDPSGRSNQPQHF
TGCGCCAGCAGCCAAGATCCGTCAGGGAGGAGCAATCAGCCCCAGCATTTT
>TRBV13|NA|NA|TRBJ2-7
CASSPRRTLRDYEQYF
TGTGCCAGCAGCCCCCGCCGTACCCTCCGAGACTACGAGCAGTACTTC
>TRBV21-1|NA|NA|TRBJ2-1
CAIRGPHRTSYNEQFF
TGTGCCATACGAGGACCGCACCGAACCTCCTACAATGAGCAGTTCTTC
>TRBV10-3|TRBD1|few|TRBJ2-7
CAISDSTGASYEQYF
TGTGCCATCAGTGACTCGACAGGGGCATCTTACGAGCAGTACTTC
>TRBV4-1|NA|NA|TRBJ1-4
CASSQATGRTTNEKLFF
TGCGCCAGCAGCCAGGCCACCGGAAGGACAACTAATGAAAAACTGTTTTTT
>TRBV30|TRBD1|NA|TRBJ2-7
CAWRMDRANYEQYF
TGTGCCTGGAGGATGGACAGGGCCAACTACGAGCAGTACTTC
>TRBV11-2|TRBD2|NA|TRBJ2-7
CASSQTSGRAYEQYF
TGTGCCAGCAGCCAGACTAGCGGGAGGGCCTACGAGCAGTACTTC
>TRBV28|NA|NA|TRBJ1-5
CASRETGSNQPQHF
TGTGCCAGCAGGGAAACAGGGAGCAATCAGCCCCAGCATTTT
>TRBV28|NA|NA|TRBJ2-1
CASSLAFGSEQFF
TGTGCCAGCAGTTTAGCCTTCGGGAGTGAGCAGTTCTTC
>TRBV6-6|NA|once|TRBJ1-5
CASSYSHRSNQPQHF
TGTGCCAGCAGTTACTCACACAGGAGCAATCAGCCCCAGCATTTT
>TRBV7-7|NA|NA|TRBJ2-2
CASSPVAGELFF
TGTGCCAGCAGCCCCGTGGCCGGGGAGCTGTTTTTT
>TRBV30|TRBD1|NA|TRBJ2-2
CAWSGGQGIGELFF
TGTGCCTGGAGTGGCGGACAGGGTATAGGGGAGCTGTTTTTT
>TRBV27|TRBD2|NA|TRBJ2-2
CASSPGVAGHTGELFF
TGTGCCAGCAGTCCCGGGGTAGCGGGACATACCGGGGAGCTGTTTTTT
>TRBV11-3|NA|few|TRBJ1-3
CASSLGGRATSGNTIYF
TGTGCCAGCAGCTTAGGTGGTCGCGCCACCTCTGGAAACACCATATATTTT
>TRBV6-5|TRBD1|NA|TRBJ2-1
CASSYLDRGLQFF
TGTGCCAGCAGTTACCTCGACAGGGGGCTACAGTTCTTC
>TRBV5-5|NA|NA|TRBJ1-1
CASSTGGNTEAFF
TGTGCCAGCAGCACTGGGGGGAACACTGAAGCTTTCTTT
>TRBV7-2|TRBD2|NA|TRBJ2-1
CASSLVRTGGNEQFF
TGTGCCAGCAGCTTAGTTCGAACGGGGGGGAATGAGCAGTTCTTC
>TRBV28|NA|NA|TRBJ2-2
CASSPPGPLGELFF
TGTGCCAGCAGTCCCCCGGGTCCCCTGGGGGAGCTGTTTTTT
>TRBV6-1|NA|NA|TRBJ2-5
CASSERRSQETQYF
TGTGCCAGCAGTGAGAGAAGGTCCCAAGAGACCCAGTACTTC
>TRBV5-1|TRBD2|NA|TRBJ2-1
CASSHGRRLAGGRLNEQFF
TGCGCCAGCAGCCATGGGCGACGACTAGCGGGAGGCCGTTTGAATGAGCAGTTCTTC
>TRBV7-9|NA|NA|TRBJ2-7
CASSLYHRGGSFYEQYF
TGTGCCAGCAGCTTATACCACAGGGGAGGCTCCTTCTACGAGCAGTACTTC
>TRBV7-3|NA|few|TRBJ1-1
CASSPGENTEAFF
TGTGCCAGCAGCCCCGGGGAGAACACTGAAGCTTTCTTT
>TRBV28|TRBD2|NA|TRBJ2-2
CASRPLRQSSGRAGELFF
TGTGCCAGCAGACCATTAAGACAGTCTAGCGGGAGGGCCGGGGAGCTGTTTTTT